Presented here are 21 T cell receptor beta chains from one specimen sequenced in a study of blood T cell repertoires in COVID-19. Clones were sequenced by immunoSEQ multiplex PCR, and TCRdb holds only the in-frame ones, with some missing. The sample has roughly 100,000 clones, approximately 86% seen once. The material sequenced was peripheral blood. These receptors were taken from an elderly woman with acute or convalescent COVID-19.

The CDR3 protein is CSAPTGDEQYF. The CDR3 coding sequence is TGCAGTGCTCCGACAGGGGACGAGCAGTACTTC. The rearrangement links TRBV20-1 to TRBJ2-7; TRBD1 matches 8 bases. Germline lookup yields CDR1 DFQATT and CDR2 SNEGSKA (reference sequence). V was pared by 5 bases and J by 5 bases, with 2 bases of the junction left unmatched. The CDR3 consists of 11 residues.

This clone was picked up one time. This chain links TRBV25-1 with TRBJ1-2; TRBD1 might be the D (5 bases). V was shortened by 1 base and J by 5 bases, with 8 bases between the two germline ends. CDR1 is MGHDK and CDR2 is SYGVNS in the germline V gene. This CDR3 spans 13 amino acids. In nucleotides, the CDR3 is TGTGCCAGCAGTGAATTCTCAGGGTATGGCTACACCTTC. Amino acids: CASSEFSGYGYTF.

V usage is TRBV10-3 and J usage is TRBJ1-1; D ambiguous. Germline V lookup: CDR1 ENHRY, CDR2 SYGVKD. CDR3 length: 14 residues. Deletions cut 6 bases from V and 0 bases from J, with 11 bases between. The CDR3 bases are TGTGCCATCAGGGAAACTGACATGAACACTGAAGCTTTCTTT. This translates into CAIRETDMNTEAFF.

In its sample, this clone was seen once. The J gene is TRBJ2-1, the V gene TRBV4-2; 8 bases align to TRBD2. From germline, CDR1 is LGHNA and CDR2 YNFKEQ. V was clipped by 4 bases and J by 9 bases; unmatched bases: 8. CDR3 length equals 14 residues. The CDR3 is CASSRRGGLGEQFF. The CDR3 DNA sequence: TGTGCCAGCAGCCGACGGGGGGGTCTGGGTGAGCAGTTCTTC.

This clone has more than one count but fewer than ten. This CDR3 reads CATSLAGQGDEKLFF. In DNA form, the CDR3 reads TGTGCCACCAGCCTGGCCGGACAGGGAGATGAAAAACTGTTTTTT. The chain recombines TRBV15 with TRBJ1-4; 8 bases fit TRBD1. The CDR3 runs to 15 residues. Germline values: CDR1 LNHNV, CDR2 YYDKDF (reference sequence). The trim removed 5 bases at V and 6 bases at J, leaving 8 bases unmatched.

This clone appeared once. The CDR3 DNA reads as TGTGCCAGCAGGCTAGCGGGGAATACCTACGAGCAGTACTTC. The encoded protein is CASRLAGNTYEQYF. V and J are TRBV5-6 and TRBJ2-7; TRBD2 agrees at 9 bases. Germline CDR1 reads SGHDT; CDR2 reads YYEEEE. Trimming cost V 5 bases and J 2 bases; bases outside gene matches: 5. The CDR3 length is 14 residues.

This clone was detected once. CDR3 DNA sequence: TGTGCCACCAGTGATTACGGGACTATCACAGATACGCAGTATTTT. Its translation is CATSDYGTITDTQYF. This chain links TRBV24-1 with TRBJ2-3, with TRBD2 matching 7 bases. CDR3 length: 15 residues. The V gene end was trimmed by 2 bases and the J gene end by 2 bases; junction bases not matched to a gene: 3. Per the germline V gene, CDR1 is KGHDR and CDR2 is SFDVKD.

In this sample, this clone turned up a few times. The J gene is TRBJ1-1, the V gene TRBV5-4, with TRBD1 matching over 7 bases. Germline loops: CDR1 SGHNT, CDR2 YYREEE (reference sequence). The V gene end was trimmed by 5 bases and the J gene end by 1 base; junction bases not matched to a gene: 2. The CDR3 covers 13 residues. CDR3 nucleotides: TGTGCCAGCAGGTGGACAGGGAACACTGAAGCTTTCTTT. Amino acids: CASRWTGNTEAFF.

This sequence joins TRBV5-4 and TRBJ2-1; no reliable D call. There are 15 residues in the CDR3. The V gene's germline CDR1 is SGHNT and CDR2 YYREEE (reference sequence). V gave up 0 bases and J gave up 3 bases, with 10 bases separating them. CDR3 nucleotides: TGTGCCAGCAGCTTGGGGTCAGAAAGCTACAATGAGCAGTTCTTC. This codes for CASSLGSESYNEQFF.

In its sample, this clone was seen a few times. This chain connects TRBV9 to TRBJ2-7; D gene ambiguous. The V and J ends lost 0 bases and 2 bases respectively, with 12 bases between them. CDR3 length equals 15 residues. The germline V gene encodes CDR1 SGDLS and CDR2 YYNGEE. The CDR3 region is CASSVESGVAYEQYF. DNA for the CDR3: TGTGCCAGCAGCGTAGAATCCGGTGTGGCCTACGAGCAGTACTTC.

This chain uses TRBV6-5 with TRBJ1-2, with 11 bases that match TRBD1. This CDR3 is built from 13 residues. V shed 6 bases, J shed 9 bases, and the junction held 6 bases outside the gene matches. CDR1 and CDR2 (germline): MNHEY, SVGAGI. The CDR3 region has the DNA TGTGCCAGCAGCCGGGGACAGGGGGGTAGCTACACCTTC. Its protein product is CASSRGQGGSYTF.

The rearrangement joins TRBV11-3 to TRBJ2-3, with D possibly matching TRBD1 (5 bases). V was clipped by 5 bases and J by 7 bases, with 13 bases between them. The CDR3 is made up of 13 amino acids. Germline-derived CDR1 and CDR2 are SGHNT and YENEEA. The CDR3 bases are TGTGCCAGCAGCCGAGAACAGGCCTATACGCAGTATTTT. It specifies CASSREQAYTQYF.

This chain joins TRBV21-1 and TRBJ2-5; the table's D call, TRBD2, was not checked against the DNA. TRBV21-1 constitutes a pseudogene. The CDR3 has 17 residues. CDR3 protein: CASSKDPRGGKEETQYF. The CDR3 DNA reads TGTGCCAGCAGCAAAGACCCTAGGGGGGGAAAGGAAGAGACCCAGTACTTC.

This clone has a single count. The genes are TRBV10-3 and TRBJ1-1, with 7 bases aligning to TRBD1. Per the germline V gene, CDR1 is ENHRY and CDR2 is SYGVKD. The CDR3 has 15 residues. Trimming took 3 bases from V and 4 from J; bases not matched to a gene: 8. Here the CDR3 reads CAISDRQGGGTEAFF. The CDR3 nucleotides read TGTGCCATCAGTGACAGACAGGGAGGAGGCACTGAAGCTTTCTTT.

The V gene is TRBV24-1, the J gene TRBJ2-7, with D possibly matching TRBD2 (5 bases). Looked up from germline, CDR1 is KGHDR and CDR2 is SFDVKD. Trimming shortened V by 4 bases and J by 2 bases, and 8 bases separated the two germline ends. CDR3 length: 13 amino acids. The CDR3 coding sequence is TGTGCCACCAGTGACTCCGGGACCTACGAGCAGTACTTC. Its translation: CATSDSGTYEQYF.

The gene calls are TRBV3-1 (or the pseudogene TRBV3-2) and TRBJ2-7; no clear D gene. The V gene's germline CDR1 is LGHDT and CDR2 YNNKEL (reference sequence). The CDR3 loop spans 12 amino acids. V was pared by 1 base and J by 9 bases, with 10 bases between. The CDR3 sequence: CASSQVEPVQYF. The CDR3 coding sequence is TGTGCCAGCAGCCAAGTTGAGCCCGTGCAGTACTTC.

In its sample, this clone was seen once. The chain is built from TRBV7-9 and TRBJ1-1; D call uncertain. Looked up from germline, CDR1 is SEHNR and CDR2 is FQNEAQ (reference sequence). Trimming shortened V by 2 bases and J by 2 bases, and 9 bases separated the two germline ends. CDR3 size: 14 residues. The CDR3 coding sequence is TGTGCCAGCAGCTTATGGGAGGTCAACACTGAAGCTTTCTTT. Protein product: CASSLWEVNTEAFF.

The V call is TRBV9, the J call TRBJ1-3, with 9 bases fitting TRBD1. Germline V gives CDR1 SGDLS, CDR2 YYNGEE. This CDR3 region has 14 residues. With 7 bases clipped from V and 3 bases from J, the junction kept 5 bases outside the gene matches. CDR3 region: CASSGQGYGNTIYF. CDR3 DNA sequence: TGTGCCAGCTCGGGACAGGGTTATGGAAACACCATATATTTT.

This sequence joins TRBV2 and TRBJ1-1; 7 bases map to TRBD1. The junction had 2 bases not matched to a gene; V was cut back by 4 bases and J by 3 bases. The CDR3 length is 13 residues. Germline values: CDR1 SNHLY, CDR2 FYNNEI. The CDR3 DNA reads TGTGCCAGCAGTGCGGGACAGTACACTGAAGCTTTCTTT. It translates to CASSAGQYTEAFF. The variable domain in full, with the rest retrieved from reference TRBV2 and TRBJ1-1, is EPEVTQTPSHQVTQMGQEVILRCVPISNHLYFYWYRQILGQKVEFLVSFYNNEISEKSEIFDDQFSVERPDGSNFTLKIRSTKLEDSAMYFCASSAGQYTEAFFGQGTRLTVV.

This chain uses TRBV6-5 with TRBJ1-1; 7 positions agree with TRBD1. The V gene's germline CDR1 is MNHEY and CDR2 SVGAGI. The CDR3 is made up of 15 amino acids. The V segment lost 2 bases and the J segment 2 bases; nucleotides outside the gene matches: 5. This CDR3 reads CASSYQTGLNTEAFF. The CDR3 coding sequence is TGTGCCAGCAGTTACCAGACAGGGCTCAACACTGAAGCTTTCTTT.

V usage is TRBV4-2 and J usage is TRBJ2-2; D perhaps matches TRBD1 (5 bases). The CDR3 covers 14 residues. CDR1 is LGHNA and CDR2 is YNFKEQ in the germline V gene. V was cut by 0 bases and J by 5 bases, with 7 bases left in between. The CDR3 is CASSQERGTGELFF. Written as DNA, the CDR3 is TGTGCCAGCAGCCAAGAAAGGGGAACCGGGGAGCTGTTTTTT.